This TCR beta chain is drawn from a study of human T cells and chemical hapten exposure. This clonotype was observed a handful of times. The germline V and J ends were trimmed by 6 bases and 3 bases, with 12 bases remaining between them. The CDR3 consists of 12 residues. In germline, CDR1 is DFQATT, CDR2 SNEGSKA (reference sequence). TCRdb re-called the 5' RACE reads through MiXCR, storing one row per CDR3 protein. Of approximately 81,000 distinct CDR3 sequences listed, 6.5% to 8.5% were seen once; the top ten hold about 2.2%. Extraction yielded total RNA from whole blood (unfractionated). The sequence was obtained from a male donor in good health. This chain joins TRBV20-1 and TRBJ2-7; D gene unclear. The CDR3 here is CSALDTDYEQYF. CDR3 DNA: TGCAGTGCCTTAGACACAGACTACGAGCAGTACTTC.